This is a list of T cell receptor beta chains from one sample in a study of technical replicates of blood from several donors. This table comes from immunoSEQ multiplex PCR, and its TCRdb copy is limited to in-frame clones, with some not included. The sample has 44,000 or so clones, about 90% seen once. Sequencing was done on a sample of PBMCs. The receptors originated from a human donor in good health. Some clones in this sample may be carry-over from other donors' samples. The CDR3 runs from the conserved cysteine through the conserved F or W. The D gene is left open where the match is weak.

V: TRBV7-2
D: TRBD2
length: 15
CDR3: CASSPPGTSGHEQYF

V: TRBV5-1
D: -
length: 12
CDR3: CASMSTRETQYF

V: TRBV7-9
D: -
length: 13
CDR3: CASSLSDGNGYTF

V: TRBV4-3
D: TRBD1
length: 14
CDR3: CASSHGQGSGELFF

V: TRBV27
D: -
length: 11
CDR3: CASSSNYEQYF

V: TRBV4-2
D: -
length: 13
CDR3: CASSQGREETQYF

V: TRBV5-1
D: TRBD2
length: 16
CDR3: CASRDQGGESYNEQFF

V: TRBV7-2
D: TRBD2
length: 16
CDR3: CASSKQRGGPGGELFF

V: TRBV14
D: TRBD1
length: 19
CDR3: CASSQDGQGGFWSTDTQYF

V: TRBV7-7
D: TRBD2
length: 17
CDR3: CASSPTNLAGGFLAQYF

V: TRBV27
D: -
length: 15
CDR3: CASSLGWGVNTEAFF

V: TRBV13
D: TRBD1
length: 12
CDR3: CASSNDRDGYTF

V: TRBV5-1
D: -
length: 13
CDR3: CASSGGGNSPLHF

V: TRBV7-9
D: -
length: 14
CDR3: CASSLVVTATSAFF

V: TRBV7-2
D: -
length: 13
CDR3: CASSLGLHSEQFF

V: TRBV6-5
D: TRBD1
length: 12
CDR3: CASSSLGQEAFF

V: TRBV6-1
D: -
length: 15
CDR3: CASSDTGGPLGEAFF

V: TRBV7-3
D: TRBD1
length: 18
CDR3: CASSLRGGTGLLNTEAFF

V: TRBV4-3
D: -
length: 13
CDR3: CASSQGQQETQYF

V: TRBV27
D: -
length: 13
CDR3: CASSLIVSDTQYF

V: TRBV9
D: TRBD2
length: 14
CDR3: CASSVGLSGNTQYF

V: TRBV10-3
D: -
length: 13
CDR3: CAISLGQGTEAFF

V: TRBV29-1
D: -
length: 12
CDR3: CSVATVQETQYF

V: TRBV5-1
D: TRBD2
length: 17
CDR3: CASSLGLAGSSYNEQFF

V: TRBV27
D: -
length: 13
CDR3: CASSFNTNYGYTF

V: TRBV14
D: TRBD1
length: 15
CDR3: CASSQSLTGGTEAFF

V: TRBV18
D: -
length: 14
CDR3: CASSPGQTNTEAFF

V: TRBV6-5
D: TRBD1
length: 15
CDR3: CASSLGGAGTDTQYF

V: TRBV7-3
D: TRBD1
length: 16
CDR3: CASSLGTGGSYNEQFF

V: TRBV10-3
D: TRBD2
length: 16
CDR3: CAITNPLAGTTDTQYF

V: TRBV10-3
D: -
length: 14
CDR3: CAIASEMNTGELFF

V: TRBV14
D: -
length: 13
CDR3: CASSPQNRVGYTF

V: TRBV27
D: -
length: 15
CDR3: CASSGKGVFNYEQYF

V: TRBV9
D: -
length: 14
CDR3: CASSVGIATYEQYF

V: TRBV4-2
D: TRBD2
length: 16
CDR3: CASSQAAGERADTQYF

V: TRBV28
D: -
length: 13
CDR3: CASSLEGRHEAFF

V: TRBV6-5
D: -
length: 16
CDR3: CASSYSVGEVNTEAFF

V: TRBV19
D: TRBD1
length: 16
CDR3: CASSPDRGHVNTEAFF

V: TRBV29-1
D: -
length: 12
CDR3: CSVGQGNTEAFF

V: TRBV18
D: TRBD2
length: 14
CDR3: CASSPGTTSYEQYF

V: TRBV7-9
D: TRBD1
length: 16
CDR3: CASSLDRSLGGSPLHF

V: TRBV15
D: -
length: 14
CDR3: CATSRVDRKEEQYF

V: TRBV7-6
D: -
length: 13
CDR3: CASSLGGYNEQYF

V: TRBV5-1
D: -
length: 15
CDR3: CASSPGTSKGQPQHF

V: TRBV11-2
D: -
length: 14
CDR3: CASRGLWRAYEQYF

V: TRBV19
D: TRBD2
length: 17
CDR3: CASSIDRAGGSYYEQYF

V: TRBV5-1
D: TRBD2
length: 17
CDR3: CASRSTSGRLNTGELFF

V: TRBV30
D: TRBD1
length: 18
CDR3: CAWSGGTGGPFLYSPLHF

V: TRBV6-6
D: -
length: 13
CDR3: CASTSVGIYEQYF

V: TRBV19
D: -
length: 16
CDR3: CASSTRVVRSYNEQFF